This T cell receptor beta chain was sequenced during a study of OX40 agonist ivuxolimab in advanced cancers. TCRdb's table, derived via immunoSEQ multiplex PCR, lists solely in-frame clones and lacks some. The sample lists approximately 100,000 clones; 90% were seen once. Study-wide findings and caveats: Both blood CD4+ and CD8+ T cells showed clonal growth by week 6 at 0.1 to 3.0 mg/kg.

Looked up from germline, CDR1 is LNHDA and CDR2 is SQIVND (reference sequence). CDR3 length: 13 residues. V lost 2 bases and J lost 7, with 9 bases in between. On this clone itself: No antigen is known for it.

The sequenced sample was CD4+ or CD8+ T cells sorted from blood, obtained in a trial of the OX40 agonist ivuxolimab. The V gene is TRBV19, the J gene TRBJ2-1; the D gene is possibly TRBD2 (5 bases). The sequence was collected from an adult with an advanced solid tumor such as melanoma, head and neck, liver or kidney cancer. The CDR3 spells CASSINRGNEQFF. The CDR3 region has the DNA TGTGCCAGTAGTATAAATCGGGGTAATGAGCAGTTCTTC.